The entry that follows covers one T cell receptor beta chain sequence. The antigen remains undetermined. This sample is part of a study of shared clonotypes between healthy human individuals. As for the study in general: Used for every donor were three CD4 naive, three CD4 memory, two CD8 naive and one CD8 memory plate.

Clones were read by immunoSEQ multiplex PCR, and TCRdb kept only the in-frame ones, dropping some. The sample carries some 2.3 million clones, 80% to 95% recorded once. V dropped 2 bases and J dropped 2; count of bases not matched to a gene: 20. The germline CDR1 and CDR2 sequences are MDHEN and SYDVKM. The length of the CDR3 is 20 residues. Adult donors, all healthy and HIV-negative, had no recent acute infections or vaccinations. Broader study findings: Memory subsets generally showed lower estimated richness than naive subsets. Several donors held about 4.6% of naive CD4 clonotypes in common.

The TCR originated in a man aged 18 to 29 in good health. Some clones in this sample may be carry-over from other donors' samples. The specimen sequenced was naive CD4+ T cells from PBMCs. The subset denotes: CD45RA+ positively selected. The gene calls are TRBV28 and TRBJ1-2; 7 nucleotides align to TRBD1. CDR3 nucleotides: TGTGCCAGCAGTTTAAGGGGACGCTGGGGTACAGGGGAGGGAAACTATGGCTACACCTTC. The encoded protein is CASSLRGRWGTGEGNYGYTF.